These 25 T cell receptor beta chains were sequenced from one sample in a study of T cells in Graves' hyperthyroidism and ophthalmopathy. There were TCR beta CDR3 regions amplified from RNA transcripts. The TCR CDR3 was amplified in a first-round RT-PCR using the HTBI primer set. One entry per CDR3 protein results from TCRdb running MiXCR on the multiplex PCR reads. Of approximately 300,000 distinct CDR3 sequences listed, around 20% were seen once; the top ten hold just under 40%. The sequencing sample was made of blood. The origin of the receptors is a man in his forties or fifties with Graves' ophthalmopathy.

The rearrangement uses TRBV11-3 and TRBJ1-3, with TRBD1 matching 8 bases. J was trimmed by 3 bases and V by 4 bases; bases with no gene match: 5. The V gene's germline CDR1 is SGHNT and CDR2 YENEEA. The length of the CDR3 is 15 residues. CDR3 bases: TGTGCCAGCAGCTCCCAGGGGGCCTTTGGAAACACCATATATTTT. As protein: CASSSQGAFGNTIYF.

This clonotype was detected ten times or more. The gene calls are TRBV20-1 and TRBJ2-5; D may match TRBD1 or TRBD2 (5 bases each). The V and J ends lost 0 bases and 1 base respectively, with 9 bases between them. From germline, CDR1 is DFQATT and CDR2 SNEGSKA (reference sequence). The CDR3 totals 14 residues. CDR3 in amino acids: CSAREGTVQETQYF. CDR3 nucleotides: TGCAGTGCTAGAGAAGGGACGGTCCAAGAGACCCAGTACTTC.

The sample holds many counts of this clonotype. V and J are TRBV24-1 and TRBJ2-1; 7 bases map to TRBD1. Trimming at V came to 7 bases and at J to 9 bases, leaving 11 bases not matched to a gene. CDR3 size: 14 residues. Germline lookup yields CDR1 KGHDR and CDR2 SFDVKD. The CDR3 region has the DNA TGTGCCACCAGCCGGGACAGAGAAGGTGGTGAGCAGTTCTTC. Protein: CATSRDREGGEQFF.

The sample holds many counts of this clonotype. This chain uses TRBV20-1 with TRBJ2-1; D is possibly TRBD2 (6 bases). Germline CDR1 reads DFQATT; CDR2 reads SNEGSKA (reference sequence). This CDR3 has 13 amino acids. V lost 8 bases, J lost 0 bases, and 11 bases lay in between. CDR3 DNA: TGCAGTTACCTCGGGAGCTCCTACAATGAGCAGTTCTTC. Translating gives CSYLGSSYNEQFF.

The rearrangement joins TRBV3-1 to TRBJ2-1; D remains ambiguous. This CDR3 comprises 15 residues. Germline values: CDR1 LGHDT, CDR2 YNNKEL (reference sequence). Trimming removed 0 bases from V and 4 bases from J, with 10 bases in between. CDR3 coding DNA: TGTGCCAGCAGCCAAGATCGAAACGGATACAATGAGCAGTTCTTC. It is translated as CASSQDRNGYNEQFF.

The chain has TRBV6-1 and TRBJ1-6, with D hard to call. Looked up from germline, CDR1 is MNHNS and CDR2 is SASEGT. The CDR3 runs to 12 residues. V lost 8 bases and J lost 5, with 7 bases in between. CDR3 in amino acids: CASGKDNSPLHF. The DNA of the CDR3 is TGTGCCAGCGGTAAAGATAATTCACCCCTCCACTTT.

The chain employs TRBV30 and TRBJ1-2; D is ambiguous. Trimming stripped 2 bases from V and 6 bases from J, with 28 bases between. CDR1 is GTSNPN, CDR2 SVGIG, per germline (reference sequence). This CDR3 has 18 amino acids. The CDR3, as DNA: TGTGCCTGGAGTCCCCCTCGGGCGGCCCCCGTCAATATGAATGGCTACACCTTC. This sequence encodes CAWSPPRAAPVNMNGYTF.

V gene TRBV29-1 combines with J gene TRBJ1-1; D possibly corresponds to TRBD1 (5 bases). Germline V gene sequence: CDR1 SQVTM, CDR2 ANQGSEA. V was pared by 7 bases and J by 6 bases, with 15 bases between. The CDR3 runs to 12 residues. This CDR3 is CSAETEVAEAFF. The CDR3 region has the DNA TGCAGCGCCGAGACAGAAGTCGCTGAAGCTTTCTTT.

This clonotype was counted at least ten times. The chain carries TRBV5-1 and TRBJ1-1, with a tentative D call TRBD1 (6 bases). This CDR3 has 15 residues. In germline, CDR1 is SGHRS, CDR2 YFSETQ. The V end was cut by 4 bases, the J end by 10 bases, with 23 bases between. The CDR3 DNA follows: TGCGCCAGCAGCCCTACGGGGGGCGGGACCTTGGGAGCTTTCTTT. Translation: CASSPTGGGTLGAFF.

The chain uses TRBV2 and TRBJ1-3; 9 bases are a match to TRBD1. J gave up 5 bases and V 5 bases, and 7 bases lay outside the gene matches. CDR1 is SNHLY, CDR2 FYNNEI, per germline. The CDR3 spans 15 residues. The CDR3 reads CASSKQGAQRNTIYF. CDR3 DNA sequence: TGTGCCAGCAGTAAACAGGGGGCCCAAAGAAACACCATATATTTT.

The sample holds a few counts of this clonotype. The J gene is TRBJ2-7, the V gene TRBV6-5, with D perhaps given as TRBD1 or TRBD2 (5 bases each). The ends were cut back, 2 bases at V and 2 bases at J, with 16 bases in the middle. This CDR3 is 16 amino acids long. Germline V gene data show CDR1 as MNHEY and CDR2 as SVGAGI. The CDR3 sequence is CASSYNAGAGAYEQYF. DNA of the CDR3: TGTGCCAGCAGTTACAACGCCGGGGCGGGTGCCTACGAGCAGTACTTC.

This clonotype came up many times. The CDR3 reads CASSRDRANYGYTF. CDR3 DNA: TGTGCCAGCAGCCGGGACAGAGCTAACTATGGCTACACCTTC. J is TRBJ1-2 and V is TRBV11-1, with 7 bases that match TRBD1. The CDR3 length is 14 residues. V shed 5 bases and J 0 bases; nucleotides not matched to a gene: 3. The germline V gene has CDR1 SGHAT and CDR2 FQDESV (reference sequence).

This clonotype was detected many times. The rearrangement joins TRBV11-1 to TRBJ2-1; 11 nucleotides align to TRBD2. The CDR3 sequence is 16 residues long. With 2 bases clipped from V and 7 bases from J, the junction kept 7 bases outside the gene matches. CDR1 and CDR2 (germline): SGHAT, FQDESV (reference sequence). In nucleotides, the CDR3 is TGTGCCAGCAGCTTAAGCCGACTAGCGGGACTGAATGAGCAGTTCTTC. As protein: CASSLSRLAGLNEQFF.

The V call is TRBV7-3, the J call TRBJ1-2; D call uncertain. Trimming took off 2 bases at V and 4 bases at J, with 11 bases between the two ends. The CDR3 is made up of 14 amino acids. Germline V gene sequence: CDR1 SGHTA, CDR2 FQGTGA. CDR3 in DNA: TGTGCCAGCAGCTTACTACCAGTCGGCTATGGCTACACCTTC. Its protein is CASSLLPVGYGYTF.

J is TRBJ2-5 and V is TRBV20-1; 7 bases agree with TRBD2. The CDR3 totals 13 residues. With V trimmed by 3 bases and J by 2 bases, 3 bases remained unmatched. Looked up from germline, CDR1 is DFQATT and CDR2 is SNEGSKA (reference sequence). The CDR3 reads CSASPAGQETQYF. DNA for the CDR3: TGCAGTGCTAGCCCAGCGGGGCAAGAGACCCAGTACTTC.

In its sample, this clonotype was seen many times. J is TRBJ2-1 and V is TRBV6-2 or TRBV6-3, with D perhaps matching TRBD1 (6 bases). V dropped 0 bases and J dropped 8 bases, with 20 bases sitting between them. CDR3 length: 17 amino acids. Germline CDR1 reads MNHEY; CDR2 reads SVGEGT. CDR3 in amino acids: CASSYSSDGGQGHEQFF. The CDR3 DNA reads as TGTGCCAGCAGTTACTCAAGCGATGGAGGCCAGGGGCATGAGCAGTTCTTC.

Note on this clonotype: A read error is possible here, since a much larger clone lies one base away. The chain has TRBV2 and TRBJ1-2; D unclear. This CDR3 is 13 amino acids long. The germline gives CDR1 SNHLY, CDR2 FYNNEI. The CDR3 sequence is CASTEQVNYGYAF. CDR3 in DNA: TGTGCCAGCACCGAGCAGGTGAACTATGGCTACGCCTTC.

This clonotype has a handful of counts. The chain uses TRBV6-1 and TRBJ2-3, with D possibly being TRBD1 (6 bases). The CDR3 has 15 amino acids. Germline CDR1 reads MNHNS; CDR2 reads SASEGT. Trimming shortened V by 5 bases and J by 4 bases, and 16 bases separated the two germline ends. The CDR3 protein is CASSQDSKGSDTQYF. The CDR3 DNA reads TGTGCCAGCAGTCAGGACAGTAAGGGATCAGATACGCAGTATTTT.

This clonotype was picked up many times. The J gene is TRBJ2-3, the V gene TRBV2, with 13 bases aligning to TRBD2. V lost 7 bases to trimming and J lost 2 bases; unmatched junction nucleotides: 6. This CDR3 has 16 residues. Germline V gene sequence: CDR1 SNHLY, CDR2 FYNNEI. The CDR3 DNA sequence: TGTGCCAGCATTGCCGGGACTAGCGGGACCACAGATACGCAGTATTTT. Translation: CASIAGTSGTTDTQYF.

The table lists this clonotype with a count of one. The V and J genes are TRBV15 and TRBJ2-7; the D is unclear. Trimming removed 0 bases from V and 5 bases from J, with 8 bases in between. This CDR3 is built from 13 residues. CDR1 LNHNV and CDR2 YYDKDF come from the germline V gene (reference sequence). CDR3 in DNA: TGTGCCACCAGCAGAGACGACCTCCACGAGCAGTACTTC. Translated, it gives CATSRDDLHEQYF.

This clonotype was seen at least ten times. The chain couples TRBV28 to TRBJ2-5, with D perhaps given as TRBD1 or TRBD2 (5 bases each). The CDR3 consists of 13 residues. Germline V gene lookup returns CDR1 MDHEN and CDR2 SYDVKM. V was shortened by 3 bases and J by 4 bases, with 9 bases between the two germline ends. The CDR3 sequence is CASSFPGRETQYF. The CDR3 DNA follows: TGTGCCAGCAGTTTTCCGGGACGAGAGACCCAGTACTTC.

The V call is TRBV7-6, the J call TRBJ1-3; D is ambiguous. This CDR3 has 15 amino acids. Germline lookup yields CDR1 SGHVS and CDR2 FNYEAQ. Trimming left V 8 bases short and J 0 bases short, with 14 bases between. The CDR3 loop reads CASSPGSSSGNTIYF. Written as DNA, the CDR3 is TGTGCCAGCTCGCCAGGCTCAAGCTCTGGAAACACCATATATTTT.

This clonotype was detected only a few times. This rearrangement joins TRBV28 to TRBJ2-7, with a possible D match to TRBD1 (5 bases). V was clipped by 0 bases and J by 1 base, with 10 bases between them. The CDR3 consists of 15 residues. CDR1 and CDR2 from the germline V gene are MDHEN and SYDVKM. The CDR3 sequence is CASSLWQGRSYEQYF. The DNA for the CDR3 is TGTGCCAGCAGTTTATGGCAGGGTCGATCCTACGAGCAGTACTTC. The whole variable domain, filled in from reference TRBV28 and TRBJ2-7, reads DVKVTQSSRYLVKRTGEKVFLECVQDMDHENMFWYRQDPGLGLRLIYFSYDVKMKEKGDIPEGYSVSREKKERFSLILESASTNQTSMYLCASSLWQGRSYEQYFGPGTRLTVT.

Only a few counts were recorded for this clonotype. The chain employs TRBV2 and TRBJ2-1; a weak D match, TRBD2 (6 bases). The CDR3 extends over 15 amino acids. V was pared by 8 bases and J by 0 bases, with 14 bases between. The germline gives CDR1 SNHLY, CDR2 FYNNEI. The CDR3 nucleotides are TGTGCCAGCCCCCTTAGCGGTAGCTCCTACAATGAGCAGTTCTTC. Protein product: CASPLSGSSYNEQFF.

The chain recombines TRBV12-3 or TRBV12-4 with TRBJ2-5; D gene unclear. Trimming removed 4 bases at V and 5 bases at J, with 11 bases between. The CDR3 spans 13 residues. The DNA of the CDR3 is TGTGCCAGCAGTTGGATCCAGAGGGAGACCCAGTACTTC. Translated, it gives CASSWIQRETQYF.